This TCR beta chain was obtained from a study of T cell responses to AZD1222 COVID-19 vaccine. Trimming took 6 bases from V and 4 from J; bases not matched to a gene: 4. The germline V gene encodes CDR1 SGHVS and CDR2 FNYEAQ. The CDR3 runs 15 residues. Generated by immunoSEQ multiplex PCR, the TCRdb table keeps only in-frame clones and is missing some. The table shows nearly 100,000 clones, with 88% occurring only once. This clonotype originated in an adult in good health. The genes are TRBV7-6 and TRBJ2-1, with 12 bases aligning to TRBD2. The sequencing used peripheral blood, collected on day 0 of AZD1222 vaccination. This CDR3 reads CASRPSGGAYNEQFF. CDR3 nucleotides: TGTGCCAGCAGACCTAGCGGGGGGGCTTACAATGAGCAGTTCTTC.